Here is one T cell receptor beta chain with its context. The antigen is undetermined. This entry comes from a study of T cells after yellow fever vaccination. The study, taken as a whole, reports: Boosting was followed by the reappearance of most primary-vaccination clones (roughly 96% CD4, roughly 90% CD8). A faster peak, day 5 versus 15, was reached by the weaker secondary response. Within FACS-sorted repertoires, abundant clonotypes contaminating from the bulk population could be present.

Each CDR3 protein gets one entry after TCRdb re-called the 5' RACE reads with MiXCR. The data hold roughly 520,000 distinct CDR3 sequences, with 20% to 25% observed a single time. The CDR3 covers 16 residues. With 0 bases removed from V and 9 bases from J, the gap between germline ends came to 20 bases. The V gene's germline CDR1 is LGHNA and CDR2 YSLEER. The chain links TRBV4-3 to TRBJ2-5; D unclear. Sequences were derived from PBMCs, sampled more than 20 days after the first yellow fever vaccination. This receptor was identified in a man between 18 and 29 years old who received the YFV17D yellow fever vaccine. CDR3 bases: TGCGCCAGCAGCCAAGATGGCTCAAACTATCTGGATTCCCAGTACTTC. It codes for CASSQDGSNYLDSQYF.